This T cell receptor beta chain was retrieved from a study of human T cells and chemical hapten exposure. The CDR3 has 12 amino acids. V lost 5 bases and J 5 bases, leaving 9 bases between the germline ends. Per the germline V gene, CDR1 is SGHTA and CDR2 is FQGNSA. Time point: pre-sensitization, week 0. Treatment of the sample: therapeutic diphenylcyclopropenone sensitization with weekly scalp DPC. This clonotype has only a few counts. Individual cDNA molecules each carried unique molecular identifiers attached by the library. Each CDR3 protein is one row after TCRdb ran MiXCR on the RACE reads. The top ten clones hold approximately 5.2% of a sample with about 68,000 distinct CDR3 sequences, approximately 11% of them seen once.

The rearrangement links TRBV7-2 to TRBJ2-5, with D uncertain. The receptor was isolated from a woman in her forties or fifties with alopecia areata. Some clones in this sample may be carry-over from other donors' samples. The source was whole blood, collected in connection with sensitization to the hapten diphenylcyclopropenone (DPC). CDR3 sequence: CASSPSVETQYF. In DNA, the CDR3 is TGTGCCAGCAGCCCCAGCGTGGAGACCCAGTACTTC.